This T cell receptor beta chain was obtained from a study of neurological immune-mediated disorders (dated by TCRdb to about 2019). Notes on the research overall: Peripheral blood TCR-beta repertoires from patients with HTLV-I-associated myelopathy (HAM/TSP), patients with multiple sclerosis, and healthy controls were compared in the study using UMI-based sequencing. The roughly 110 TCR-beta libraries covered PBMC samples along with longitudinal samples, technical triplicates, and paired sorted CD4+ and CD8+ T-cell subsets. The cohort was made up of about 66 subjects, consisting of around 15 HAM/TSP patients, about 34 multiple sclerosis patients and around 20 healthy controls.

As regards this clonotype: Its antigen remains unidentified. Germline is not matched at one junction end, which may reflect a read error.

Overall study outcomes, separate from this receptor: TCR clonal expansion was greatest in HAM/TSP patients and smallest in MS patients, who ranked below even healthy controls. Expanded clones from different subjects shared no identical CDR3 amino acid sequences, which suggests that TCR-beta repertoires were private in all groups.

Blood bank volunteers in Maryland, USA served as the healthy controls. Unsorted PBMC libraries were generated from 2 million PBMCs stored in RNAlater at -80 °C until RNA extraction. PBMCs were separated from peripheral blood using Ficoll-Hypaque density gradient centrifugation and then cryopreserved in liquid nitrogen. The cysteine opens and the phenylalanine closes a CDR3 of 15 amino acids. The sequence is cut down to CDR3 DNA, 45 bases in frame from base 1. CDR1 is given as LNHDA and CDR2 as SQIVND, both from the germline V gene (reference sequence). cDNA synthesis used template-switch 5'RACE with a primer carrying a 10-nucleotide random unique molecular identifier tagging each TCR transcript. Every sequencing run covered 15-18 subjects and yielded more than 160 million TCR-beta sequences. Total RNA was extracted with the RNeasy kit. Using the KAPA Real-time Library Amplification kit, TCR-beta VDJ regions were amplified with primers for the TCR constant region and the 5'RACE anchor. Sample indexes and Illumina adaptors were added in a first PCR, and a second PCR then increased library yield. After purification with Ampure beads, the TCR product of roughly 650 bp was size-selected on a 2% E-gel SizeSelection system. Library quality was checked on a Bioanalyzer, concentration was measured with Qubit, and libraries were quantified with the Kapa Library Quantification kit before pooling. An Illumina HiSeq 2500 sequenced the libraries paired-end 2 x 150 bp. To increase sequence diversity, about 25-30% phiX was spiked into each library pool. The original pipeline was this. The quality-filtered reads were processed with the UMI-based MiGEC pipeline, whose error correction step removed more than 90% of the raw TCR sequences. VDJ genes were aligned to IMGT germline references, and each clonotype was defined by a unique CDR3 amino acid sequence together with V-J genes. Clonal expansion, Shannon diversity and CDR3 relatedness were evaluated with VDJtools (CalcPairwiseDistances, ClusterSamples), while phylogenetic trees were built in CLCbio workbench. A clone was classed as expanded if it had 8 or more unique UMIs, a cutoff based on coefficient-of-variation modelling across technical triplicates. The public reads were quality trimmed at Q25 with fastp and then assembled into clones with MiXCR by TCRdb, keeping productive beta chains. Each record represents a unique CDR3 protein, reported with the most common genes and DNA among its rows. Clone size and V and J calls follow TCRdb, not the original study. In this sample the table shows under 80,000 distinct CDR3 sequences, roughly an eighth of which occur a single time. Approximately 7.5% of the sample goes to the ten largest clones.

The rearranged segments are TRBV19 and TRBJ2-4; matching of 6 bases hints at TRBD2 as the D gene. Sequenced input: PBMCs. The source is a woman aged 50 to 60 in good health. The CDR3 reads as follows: CASSIVSGAENIQYF. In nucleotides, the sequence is TGTGCCAGTAGTATCGTTAGCGGAGCCGAAAACATTCAGTACTTC.